The 18 T cell receptor beta chains reported below all come from one sample, sequenced in a study of blood T cell repertoires in COVID-19. Generated by immunoSEQ multiplex PCR, the TCRdb table keeps only in-frame clones and is missing some. In the table there are about 160,000 clones, roughly 82% of which are singletons. Sequencing input: peripheral blood. These receptors were obtained from a woman aged 40 to 50 with COVID-19, enrolled during active disease.

This sequence joins TRBV4-1 and TRBJ2-1; 12 nucleotides line up with TRBD1. V shed 0 bases, J shed 7 bases, and the junction held 7 bases outside the gene matches. Germline V gene sequence: CDR1 MGHRA, CDR2 YSYEKL. This CDR3 has 17 residues. The DNA of the CDR3 is TGCGCCAGCAGCCAAGAGGGGGGGACAGGGGGCAATAATGAGCAGTTCTTC. Translating it yields CASSQEGGTGGNNEQFF.

This clone was found once. The gene calls are TRBV7-6 and TRBJ2-1; D not resolved. Looked up from germline, CDR1 is SGHVS and CDR2 is FNYEAQ. Trimming took 5 bases from V and 4 from J, leaving 12 bases between them. The CDR3 length is 14 residues. DNA for the CDR3: TGTGCCAGCAGCCGGAGCAGAACTTACAATGAGCAGTTCTTC. This gives the protein CASSRSRTYNEQFF.

The rearrangement uses TRBV27 and TRBJ2-3; possibly TRBD1 for D (7 bases). V lost 2 bases and J 5 bases, leaving 14 bases between the germline ends. This CDR3 comprises 15 residues. Germline lookup yields CDR1 MNHEY and CDR2 SMNVEV (reference sequence). The CDR3, as DNA: TGTGCCAGCAGTTTAATAGGGGGCGGGGTAGATACGCAGTATTTT. Amino acids: CASSLIGGGVDTQYF.

V usage is TRBV6-5 and J usage is TRBJ2-2; perhaps TRBD2 as D (5 bases). This CDR3 spans 14 amino acids. Germline V gives CDR1 MNHEY, CDR2 SVGAGI. Deletions cut 0 bases from V and 5 bases from J, with 7 bases between. This CDR3 reads CASSYSPGTGELFF. The CDR3 DNA reads TGTGCCAGCAGTTACTCCCCGGGAACCGGGGAGCTGTTTTTT.

This rearrangement joins TRBV11-3 to TRBJ2-2; 15 bases align to TRBD2. V lost 5 bases to trimming and J lost 7 bases; unmatched junction nucleotides: 8. Germline lookup yields CDR1 SGHNT and CDR2 YENEEA. CDR3 length: 17 amino acids. The CDR3 spells CASSGGLAGGPGGELFF. In nucleotides, the CDR3 is TGTGCCAGCAGCGGCGGACTAGCGGGAGGGCCGGGCGGGGAGCTGTTTTTT.

J is TRBJ1-2 and V is TRBV7-9; TRBD1 agrees at 9 bases. The germline gives CDR1 SEHNR, CDR2 FQNEAQ (reference sequence). The CDR3 length is 17 residues. Unmatched junction bases numbered 9, after V lost 4 bases and J lost 0 bases. The CDR3 protein is CASSSTSGQGPNYGYTF. The DNA for the CDR3 is TGTGCCAGCAGCTCCACATCGGGACAGGGCCCTAACTATGGCTACACCTTC.

In its sample, this clone was seen once. V is TRBV30 and J is TRBJ2-5; TRBD1 matches 9 bases. CDR1 GTSNPN and CDR2 SVGIG come from the germline V gene (reference sequence). There are 15 residues in the CDR3. Germline trimming cut 3 bases from V and 4 bases from J; bases unmatched to any gene: 9. As DNA, the CDR3 is TGTGCCTGGAGACGAAAACAGGGGGCGGGAGAGACCCAGTACTTC. It is translated as CAWRRKQGAGETQYF. Combining the CDR3 with reference TRBV30 and TRBJ2-5 gives the whole variable domain SQTIHQWPATLVQPVGSPLSLECTVEGTSNPNLYWYRQAAGRGLQLLFYSVGIGQISSEVPQNLSASRPQDRQFILSSKKLLLSDSGFYLCAWRRKQGAGETQYFGPGTRLLVL.

A single count supports this clone. The chain carries TRBV3-1 (or the pseudogene TRBV3-2) and TRBJ1-5; 9 positions match TRBD1. The junction had 8 bases not matched to a gene; V was cut back by 5 bases and J by 6 bases. CDR3 size: 15 residues. Germline values: CDR1 LGHDT, CDR2 YNNKEL (reference sequence). CDR3 DNA sequence: TGTGCCAGCAGCAGCGGGACAGGGTATTCTCAGCCCCAGCATTTT. It translates to CASSSGTGYSQPQHF.

The V call is TRBV4-1, the J call TRBJ2-5, with 9 bases matching TRBD1. Germline V gives CDR1 MGHRA, CDR2 YSYEKL. The CDR3 has 15 residues. Trimming cost V 5 bases and J 7 bases; bases outside gene matches: 11. CDR3 nucleotides: TGCGCCAGCAGCGACGGGACAGGGCGCAGGGGGACCCAGTACTTC. Its translation: CASSDGTGRRGTQYF.

This clone was counted a single time. The rearrangement links TRBV11-2 to TRBJ1-4; no firm D call. The germline V and J ends were trimmed by 2 bases and 6 bases, with 13 bases remaining between them. Germline CDR1 and CDR2: SGHAT and FQNNGV. The CDR3 is 15 residues long. The CDR3 reads CASSLKGLGDEKLFF. CDR3 bases: TGTGCCAGCAGCTTAAAAGGACTGGGAGATGAAAAACTGTTTTTT. Using reference TRBV11-2 and TRBJ1-4 for the parts outside the CDR3, the full variable domain is EAGVAQSPRYKIIEKRQSVAFWCNPISGHATLYWYQQILGQGPKLLIQFQNNGVVDDSQLPKDRFSAERLKGVDSTLKIQPAKLEDSAVYLCASSLKGLGDEKLFFGSGTQLSVL.

The J gene is TRBJ1-6, the V gene TRBV27; 10 bases align to TRBD1. The length of the CDR3 is 14 residues. In germline, CDR1 is MNHEY, CDR2 SMNVEV (reference sequence). V was clipped by 7 bases and J by 10 bases; unmatched bases: 7. The CDR3 DNA reads as TGTGCCAGCACCCGGGACAGGGGATTCTCACCCCTCCACTTT. Translated: CASTRDRGFSPLHF.

V is TRBV7-8 and J is TRBJ1-5; 7 positions match TRBD1. This CDR3 comprises 15 residues. CDR1 SGHVS and CDR2 FQNEAQ come from the germline V gene. V was pared by 1 base and J by 3 bases, with 3 bases of the junction left unmatched. CDR3 residues: CASSLGDSSNQPQHF. The CDR3 DNA sequence: TGTGCCAGCAGCTTAGGGGACAGTTCCAATCAGCCCCAGCATTTT.

The genes are TRBV7-6 and TRBJ1-5; D remains ambiguous. The V gene lost 1 base and the J gene lost 4 bases, with 14 bases spanning the gap. Looked up from germline, CDR1 is SGHVS and CDR2 is FNYEAQ. The CDR3 is 16 amino acids. This chain's CDR3 is CASSLGASGKNQPQHF. For the CDR3, the DNA is TGTGCCAGCAGCTTAGGGGCCAGCGGGAAGAATCAGCCCCAGCATTTT.

The chain has TRBV4-1 and TRBJ1-1; perhaps TRBD1 as D (6 bases). The CDR3 covers 16 residues. The V end was cut by 0 bases, the J end by 4 bases, with 15 bases between. Per the germline V gene, CDR1 is MGHRA and CDR2 is YSYEKL. The CDR3: CASSQEGTSFFTEAFF. CDR3 nucleotide sequence: TGCGCCAGCAGCCAAGAGGGGACAAGTTTTTTCACTGAAGCTTTCTTT.

The V and J genes are TRBV5-4 and TRBJ1-5; 9 positions match TRBD1. V dropped 4 bases and J dropped 4; count of bases not matched to a gene: 6. The germline CDR1 and CDR2 sequences are SGHNT and YYREEE (reference sequence). The CDR3 is made up of 15 amino acids. The CDR3 DNA reads as TGTGCCAGCAGCCTTGACAGGGGGAGAAATCAGCCCCAGCATTTT. Protein product: CASSLDRGRNQPQHF.

CDR3 nucleotide sequence: TGTGCTAGTGCCTTGGGGACAGGGGGATTCTCTGGGGCCAACGTCCTGACTTTC. Translated, it gives CASALGTGGFSGANVLTF. V is TRBV12-5 and J is TRBJ2-6; the match to TRBD1 covers 11 bases. This CDR3 has 18 amino acids. V was pared by 7 bases and J by 0 bases, with 8 bases of the junction left unmatched. Germline assignment: CDR1 LGHNT and CDR2 FRNRAP.

V usage is TRBV30 and J usage is TRBJ2-3, with 9 bases aligning to TRBD2. In germline, CDR1 is GTSNPN, CDR2 SVGIG (reference sequence). V was pared by 7 bases and J by 4 bases, with 9 bases of the junction left unmatched. This CDR3 is built from 14 residues. In DNA, the CDR3 is TGTGCCTTCAGCGGGGGGAGTGTTGCAGATACGCAGTATTTT. Translating gives CAFSGGSVADTQYF.

The chain couples TRBV3-1 (or the pseudogene TRBV3-2) to TRBJ1-2; TRBD1 matches 9 bases. The J segment lost 8 bases and the V segment lost 5 bases, leaving 12 bases of the junction unmatched. The CDR3 consists of 15 residues. CDR1 LGHDT and CDR2 YNNKEL come from the germline V gene (reference sequence). The CDR3 here is CASSEFRDRERGYTF. The CDR3 DNA is TGTGCCAGCAGCGAGTTCCGGGACAGGGAAAGGGGCTACACCTTC.